The sequence of this T cell receptor beta chain was determined in a study of blood T cell repertoires in COVID-19. In the study overall: Both acute and convalescent COVID-19 samples were obtained from the United States, Italy and Spain.

Original handling: Amplification with reference gene primers provided the estimates of nucleated cell counts. Here immunoSEQ multiplex PCR was the method, and the copy in TCRdb shows in-frame clones only, minus some. The V and J calls and clone size are taken from that table; D and trimming were inferred from the DNA. The sample consists of 150,000 to 200,000 clones, 85% to 95% of them appearing once. Seattle cases were enrolled at active infection and followed longitudinally. Germline V gives CDR1 SGHTA, CDR2 FQGNSA. The CDR3 is 15 residues long. V shed 1 base and J 7 bases; nucleotides not matched to a gene: 7.

The V call is TRBV7-2, the J call TRBJ1-2, with 9 bases lining up with TRBD1. The clonotype comes from a woman aged 55-70 years with COVID-19, enrolled during active disease. Sequences were obtained from peripheral blood. This CDR3 is CASSLDGTGTGGYTF. The DNA of the CDR3 is TGTGCCAGCAGCTTAGATGGGACAGGGACGGGTGGCTACACCTTC.